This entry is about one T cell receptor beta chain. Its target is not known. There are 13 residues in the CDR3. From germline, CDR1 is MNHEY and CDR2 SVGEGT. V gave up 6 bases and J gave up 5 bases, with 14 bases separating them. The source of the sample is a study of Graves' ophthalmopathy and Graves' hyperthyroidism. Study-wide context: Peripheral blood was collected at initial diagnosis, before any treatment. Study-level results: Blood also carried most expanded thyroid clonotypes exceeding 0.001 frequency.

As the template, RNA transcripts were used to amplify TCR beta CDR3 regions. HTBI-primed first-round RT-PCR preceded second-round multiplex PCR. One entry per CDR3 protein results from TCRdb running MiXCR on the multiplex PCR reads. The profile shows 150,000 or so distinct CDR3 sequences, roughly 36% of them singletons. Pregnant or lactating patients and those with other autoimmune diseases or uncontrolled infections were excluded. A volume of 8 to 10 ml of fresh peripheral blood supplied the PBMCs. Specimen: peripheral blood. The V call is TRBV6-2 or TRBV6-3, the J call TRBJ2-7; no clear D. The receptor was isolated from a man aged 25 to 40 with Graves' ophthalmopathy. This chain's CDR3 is CASRLSVNDEQYF. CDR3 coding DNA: TGTGCCAGCAGACTGTCTGTAAACGACGAGCAGTACTTC.